This T cell receptor (beta chain) was retrieved from a study of T-cell memory formation after mild COVID-19. Study results and limitations: Memory cells collected pre-infection included some clones that later responded, suggesting cross-reactive memory joined. Second-wave clones that peaked on day 37 lacked confirmed SARS-CoV-2 specificity. CD8+ contracting clones occupied EMRA, while CD4+ ones occupied mainly CM and EM.

Germline values: CDR1 PRHDT, CDR2 FYEKMQ (reference sequence). Trimming left V 7 bases short and J 6 bases short, with 26 bases between. This CDR3 spans 17 amino acids. This clonotype was observed a few times. The antigen is not known. TCRdb re-called the 5' RACE reads with MiXCR, one entry per CDR3 protein. The sample carries about 290,000 distinct CDR3 sequences, 18% recorded once. The sequence derives from a man aged 18 to 30 who had mild COVID-19 (a few samples of this study predate the infection). Cell type and time point are not known. The V and J genes are TRBV13 and TRBJ2-3; D may be TRBD1 or TRBD2 (5 bases each). The sequenced sample was PBMCs or a T cell subset sorted from them (not recorded which). This CDR3 is CASIQTPAPDEGDTQYF. The DNA of the CDR3 is TGTGCCAGCATCCAAACCCCCGCCCCGGATGAGGGGGATACGCAGTATTTT.